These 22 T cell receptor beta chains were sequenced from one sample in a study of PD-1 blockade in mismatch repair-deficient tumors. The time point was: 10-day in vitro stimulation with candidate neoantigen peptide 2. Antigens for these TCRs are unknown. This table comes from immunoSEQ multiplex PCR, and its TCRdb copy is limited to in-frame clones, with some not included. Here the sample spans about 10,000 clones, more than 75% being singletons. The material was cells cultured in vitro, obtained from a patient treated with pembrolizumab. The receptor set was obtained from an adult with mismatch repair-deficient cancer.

CDR3 amino acids: CASSDWMNTEAFF. The CDR3 bases are TGTGCCAGCAGTGACTGGATGAACACTGAAGCTTTCTTT. The chain links TRBV6-1 to TRBJ1-1; D remains ambiguous. The CDR3 is made up of 13 amino acids. Trimming cost V 3 bases and J 0 bases, with 5 bases left between them. From germline, CDR1 is MNHNS and CDR2 SASEGT.

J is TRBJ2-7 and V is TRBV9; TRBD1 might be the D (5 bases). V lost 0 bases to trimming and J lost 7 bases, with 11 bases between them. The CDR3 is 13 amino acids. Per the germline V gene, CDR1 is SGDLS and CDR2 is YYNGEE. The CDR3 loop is CASSVEGLGEQYF. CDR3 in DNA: TGTGCCAGCAGCGTAGAGGGGTTGGGGGAGCAGTACTTC.

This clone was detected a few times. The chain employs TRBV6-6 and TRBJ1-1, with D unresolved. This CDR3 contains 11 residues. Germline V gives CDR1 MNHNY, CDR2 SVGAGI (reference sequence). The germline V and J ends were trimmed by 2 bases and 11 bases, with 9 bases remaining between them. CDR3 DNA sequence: TGTGCCAGCAGTTACGGCCCTTGGGCTTTCTTT. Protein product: CASSYGPWAFF.

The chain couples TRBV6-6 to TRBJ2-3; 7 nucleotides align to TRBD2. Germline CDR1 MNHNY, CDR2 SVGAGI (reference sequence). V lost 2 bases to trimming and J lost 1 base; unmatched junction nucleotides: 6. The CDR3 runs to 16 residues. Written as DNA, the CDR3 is TGTGCCAGCAGTTACCTCCAGCGGGGTGGCACAGATACGCAGTATTTT. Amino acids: CASSYLQRGGTDTQYF.

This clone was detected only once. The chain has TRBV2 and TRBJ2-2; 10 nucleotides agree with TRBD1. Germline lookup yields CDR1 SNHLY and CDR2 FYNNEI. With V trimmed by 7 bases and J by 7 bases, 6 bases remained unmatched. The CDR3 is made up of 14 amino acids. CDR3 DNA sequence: TGTGCCAGCAAGGGACAGGGGAATTACGGGGAGCTGTTTTTT. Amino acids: CASKGQGNYGELFF.

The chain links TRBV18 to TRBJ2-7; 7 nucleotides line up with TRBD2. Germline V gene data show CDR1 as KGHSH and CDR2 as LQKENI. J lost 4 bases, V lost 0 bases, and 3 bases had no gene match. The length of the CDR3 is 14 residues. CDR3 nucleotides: TGTGCCAGCTCACCACCGGGACTACCATACGAGCAGTACTTC. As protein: CASSPPGLPYEQYF.

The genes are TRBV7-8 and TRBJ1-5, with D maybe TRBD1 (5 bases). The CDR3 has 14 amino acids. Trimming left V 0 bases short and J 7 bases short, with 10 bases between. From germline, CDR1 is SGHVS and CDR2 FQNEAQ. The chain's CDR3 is CASSLAGAGQPQHF. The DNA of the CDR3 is TGTGCCAGCAGCTTAGCAGGGGCCGGGCAGCCCCAGCATTTT.

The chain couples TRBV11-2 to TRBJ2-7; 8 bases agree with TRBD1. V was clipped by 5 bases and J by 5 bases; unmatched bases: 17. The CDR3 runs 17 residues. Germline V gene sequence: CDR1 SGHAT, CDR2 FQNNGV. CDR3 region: CASSPTYVTGGYHEQYF. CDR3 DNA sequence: TGTGCCAGCAGCCCAACCTACGTCACAGGGGGGTACCACGAGCAGTACTTC.

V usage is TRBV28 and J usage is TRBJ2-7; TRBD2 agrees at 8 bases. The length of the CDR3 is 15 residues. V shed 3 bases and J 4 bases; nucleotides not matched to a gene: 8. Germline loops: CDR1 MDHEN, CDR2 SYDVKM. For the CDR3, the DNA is TGTGCCAGCAGTTTCTCGTTGGAGCGGGAGTACGAGCAGTACTTC. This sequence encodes CASSFSLEREYEQYF.

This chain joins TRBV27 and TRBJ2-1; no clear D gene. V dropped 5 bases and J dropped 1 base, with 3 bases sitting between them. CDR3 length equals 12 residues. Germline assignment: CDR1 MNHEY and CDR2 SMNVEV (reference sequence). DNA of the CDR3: TGTGCCAGCAGTGGTTCCTACAATGAGCAGTTCTTC. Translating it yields CASSGSYNEQFF.

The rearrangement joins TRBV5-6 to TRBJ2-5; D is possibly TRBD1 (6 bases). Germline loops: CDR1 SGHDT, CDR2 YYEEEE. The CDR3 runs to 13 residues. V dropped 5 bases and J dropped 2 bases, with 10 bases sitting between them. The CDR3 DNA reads TGTGCCAGCAGACATCAGGGGCAAGAGACCCAGTACTTC. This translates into CASRHQGQETQYF.

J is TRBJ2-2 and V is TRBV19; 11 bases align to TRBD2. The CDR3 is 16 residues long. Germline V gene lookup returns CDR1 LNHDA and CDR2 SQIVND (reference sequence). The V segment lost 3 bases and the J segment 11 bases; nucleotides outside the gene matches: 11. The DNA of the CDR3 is TGTGCCAGTAGTATCGTAGTAGGGCTAGCGGGAGGCGAGCTGTTTTTT. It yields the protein CASSIVVGLAGGELFF.

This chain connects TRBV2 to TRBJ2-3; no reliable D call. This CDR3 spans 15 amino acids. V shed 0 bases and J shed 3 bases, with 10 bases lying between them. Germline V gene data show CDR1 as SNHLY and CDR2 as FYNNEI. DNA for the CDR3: TGTGCCAGCAGTGAAGCCTCAAACCCAACAGATACGCAGTATTTT. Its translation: CASSEASNPTDTQYF.

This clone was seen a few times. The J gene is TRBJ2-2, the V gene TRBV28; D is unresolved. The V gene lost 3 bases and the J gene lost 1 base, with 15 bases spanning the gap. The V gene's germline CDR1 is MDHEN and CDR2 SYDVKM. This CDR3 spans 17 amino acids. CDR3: CASSFLIRVRNTGELFF. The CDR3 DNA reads TGTGCCAGCAGTTTTCTTATTCGAGTGAGGAACACCGGGGAGCTGTTTTTT.

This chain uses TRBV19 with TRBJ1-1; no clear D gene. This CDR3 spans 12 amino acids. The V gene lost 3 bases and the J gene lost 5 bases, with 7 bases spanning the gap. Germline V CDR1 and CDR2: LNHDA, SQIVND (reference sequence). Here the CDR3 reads CASSMVGTEAFF. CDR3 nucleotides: TGTGCCAGTAGTATGGTAGGGACTGAAGCTTTCTTT.

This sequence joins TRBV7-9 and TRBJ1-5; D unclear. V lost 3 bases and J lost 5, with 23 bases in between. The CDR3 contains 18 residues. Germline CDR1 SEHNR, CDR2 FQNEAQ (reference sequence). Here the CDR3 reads CASSLGSQRTGAHQPQHF. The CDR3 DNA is TGTGCCAGCAGCTTGGGATCCCAAAGGACCGGCGCGCATCAGCCCCAGCATTTT.

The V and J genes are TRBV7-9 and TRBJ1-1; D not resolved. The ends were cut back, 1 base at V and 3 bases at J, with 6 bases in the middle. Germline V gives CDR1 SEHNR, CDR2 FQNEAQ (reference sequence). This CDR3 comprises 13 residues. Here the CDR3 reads CASSLDSYTEAFF. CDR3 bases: TGTGCCAGCAGCTTAGACAGCTACACTGAAGCTTTCTTT.

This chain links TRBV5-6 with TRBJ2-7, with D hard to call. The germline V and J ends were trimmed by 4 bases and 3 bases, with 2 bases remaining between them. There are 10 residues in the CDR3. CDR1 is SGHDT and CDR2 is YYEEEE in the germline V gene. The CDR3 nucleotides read TGTGCCAGCAGCAGCTACGAGCAGTACTTC. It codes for CASSSYEQYF.

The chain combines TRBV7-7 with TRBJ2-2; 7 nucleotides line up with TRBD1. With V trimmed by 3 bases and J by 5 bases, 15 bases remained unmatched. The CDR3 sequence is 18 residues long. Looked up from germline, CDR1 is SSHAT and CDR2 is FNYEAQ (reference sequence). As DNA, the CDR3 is TGTGCCAGCAGCTTGGCCACTTATCGGACAGGCGCAACCGGGGAGCTGTTTTTT. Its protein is CASSLATYRTGATGELFF.

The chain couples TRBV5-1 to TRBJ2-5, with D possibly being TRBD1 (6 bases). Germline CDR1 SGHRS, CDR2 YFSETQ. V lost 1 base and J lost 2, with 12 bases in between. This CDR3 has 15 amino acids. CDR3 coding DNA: TGCGCCAGCAGCTTGTATTCGGGACAACAAGAGACCCAGTACTTC. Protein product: CASSLYSGQQETQYF.

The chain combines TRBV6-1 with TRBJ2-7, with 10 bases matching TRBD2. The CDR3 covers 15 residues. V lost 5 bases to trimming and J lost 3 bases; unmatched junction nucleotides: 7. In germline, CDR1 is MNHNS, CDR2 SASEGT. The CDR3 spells CASSPVVAGGYEQYF. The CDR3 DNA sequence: TGTGCCAGCAGTCCCGTGGTAGCGGGAGGCTACGAGCAGTACTTC.

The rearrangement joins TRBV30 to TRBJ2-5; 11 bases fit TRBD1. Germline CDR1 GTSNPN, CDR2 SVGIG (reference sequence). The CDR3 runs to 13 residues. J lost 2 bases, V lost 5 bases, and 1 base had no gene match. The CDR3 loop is CAWGTGGQETQYF. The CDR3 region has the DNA TGTGCCTGGGGGACAGGGGGTCAAGAGACCCAGTACTTC. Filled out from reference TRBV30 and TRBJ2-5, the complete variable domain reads SQTIHQWPATLVQPVGSPLSLECTVEGTSNPNLYWYRQAAGRGLQLLFYSVGIGQISSEVPQNLSASRPQDRQFILSSKKLLLSDSGFYLCAWGTGGQETQYFGPGTRLLVL.